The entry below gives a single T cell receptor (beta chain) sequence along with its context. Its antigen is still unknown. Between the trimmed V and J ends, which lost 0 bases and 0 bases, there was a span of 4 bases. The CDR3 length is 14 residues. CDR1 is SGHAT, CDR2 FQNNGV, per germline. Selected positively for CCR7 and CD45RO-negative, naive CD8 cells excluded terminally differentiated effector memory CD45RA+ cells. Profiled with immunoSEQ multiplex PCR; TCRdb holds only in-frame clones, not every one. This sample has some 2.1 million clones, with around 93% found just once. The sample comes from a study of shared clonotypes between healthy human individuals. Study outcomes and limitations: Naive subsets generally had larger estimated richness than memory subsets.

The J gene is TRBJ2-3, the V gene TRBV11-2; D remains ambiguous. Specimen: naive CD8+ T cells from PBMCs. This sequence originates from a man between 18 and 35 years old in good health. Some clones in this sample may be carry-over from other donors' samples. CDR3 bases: TGTGCCAGCAGCTTAGATTACAGCACAGATACGCAGTATTTT. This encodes CASSLDYSTDTQYF.